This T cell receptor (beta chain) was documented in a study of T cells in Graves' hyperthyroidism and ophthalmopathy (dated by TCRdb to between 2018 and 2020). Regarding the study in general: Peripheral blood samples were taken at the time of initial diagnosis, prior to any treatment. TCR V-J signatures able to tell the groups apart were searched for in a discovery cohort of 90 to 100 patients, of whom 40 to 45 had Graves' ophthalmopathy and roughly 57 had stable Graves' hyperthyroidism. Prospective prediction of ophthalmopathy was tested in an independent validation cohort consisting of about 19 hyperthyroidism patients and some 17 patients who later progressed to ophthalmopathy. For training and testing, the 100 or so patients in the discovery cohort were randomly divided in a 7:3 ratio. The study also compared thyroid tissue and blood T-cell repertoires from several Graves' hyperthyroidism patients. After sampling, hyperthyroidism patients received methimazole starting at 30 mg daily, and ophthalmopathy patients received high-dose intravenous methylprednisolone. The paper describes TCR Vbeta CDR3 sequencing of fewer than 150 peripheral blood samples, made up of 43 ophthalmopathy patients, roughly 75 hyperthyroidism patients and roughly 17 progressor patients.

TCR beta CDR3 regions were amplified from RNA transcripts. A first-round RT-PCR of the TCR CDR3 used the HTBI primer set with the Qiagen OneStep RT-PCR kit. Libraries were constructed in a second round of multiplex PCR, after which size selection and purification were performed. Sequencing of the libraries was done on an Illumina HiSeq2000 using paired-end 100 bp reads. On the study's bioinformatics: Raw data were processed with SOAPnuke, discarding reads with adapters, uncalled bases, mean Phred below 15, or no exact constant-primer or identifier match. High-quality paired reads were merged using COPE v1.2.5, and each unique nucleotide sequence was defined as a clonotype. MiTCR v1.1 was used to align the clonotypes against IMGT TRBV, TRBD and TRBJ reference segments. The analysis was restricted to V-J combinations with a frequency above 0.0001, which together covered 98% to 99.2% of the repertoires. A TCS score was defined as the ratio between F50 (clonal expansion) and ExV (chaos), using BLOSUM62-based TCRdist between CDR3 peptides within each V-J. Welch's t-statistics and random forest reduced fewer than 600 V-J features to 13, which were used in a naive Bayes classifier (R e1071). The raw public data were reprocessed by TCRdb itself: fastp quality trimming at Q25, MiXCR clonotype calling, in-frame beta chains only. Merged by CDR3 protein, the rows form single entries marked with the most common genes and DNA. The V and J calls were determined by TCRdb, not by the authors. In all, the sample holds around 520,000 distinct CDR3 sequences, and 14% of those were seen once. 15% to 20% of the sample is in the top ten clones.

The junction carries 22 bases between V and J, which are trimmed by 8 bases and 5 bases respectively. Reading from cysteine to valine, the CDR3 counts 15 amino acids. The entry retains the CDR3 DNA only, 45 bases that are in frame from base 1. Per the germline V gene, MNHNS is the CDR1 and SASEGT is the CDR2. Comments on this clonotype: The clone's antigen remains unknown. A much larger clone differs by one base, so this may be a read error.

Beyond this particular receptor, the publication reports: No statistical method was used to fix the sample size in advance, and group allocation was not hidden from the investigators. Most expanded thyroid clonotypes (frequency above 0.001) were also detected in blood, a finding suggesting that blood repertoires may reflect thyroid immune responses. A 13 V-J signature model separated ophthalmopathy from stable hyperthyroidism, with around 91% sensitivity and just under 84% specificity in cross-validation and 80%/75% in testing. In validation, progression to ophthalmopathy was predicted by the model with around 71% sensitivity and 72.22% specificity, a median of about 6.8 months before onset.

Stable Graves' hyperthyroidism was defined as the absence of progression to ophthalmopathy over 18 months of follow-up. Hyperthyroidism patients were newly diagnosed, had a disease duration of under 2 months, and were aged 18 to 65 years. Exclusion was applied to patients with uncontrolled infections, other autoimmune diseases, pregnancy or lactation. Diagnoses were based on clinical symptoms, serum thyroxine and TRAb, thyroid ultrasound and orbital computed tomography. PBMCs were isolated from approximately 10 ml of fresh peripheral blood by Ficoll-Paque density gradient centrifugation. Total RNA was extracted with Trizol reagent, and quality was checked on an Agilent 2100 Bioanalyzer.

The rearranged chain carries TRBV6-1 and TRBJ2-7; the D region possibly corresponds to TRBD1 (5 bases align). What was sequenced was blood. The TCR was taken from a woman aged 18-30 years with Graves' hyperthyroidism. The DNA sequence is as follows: TGTGCCAGCTCTCGGCGCCTGGACACGAAAGACGAGCAGTACGTC. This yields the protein CASSRRLDTKDEQYV.